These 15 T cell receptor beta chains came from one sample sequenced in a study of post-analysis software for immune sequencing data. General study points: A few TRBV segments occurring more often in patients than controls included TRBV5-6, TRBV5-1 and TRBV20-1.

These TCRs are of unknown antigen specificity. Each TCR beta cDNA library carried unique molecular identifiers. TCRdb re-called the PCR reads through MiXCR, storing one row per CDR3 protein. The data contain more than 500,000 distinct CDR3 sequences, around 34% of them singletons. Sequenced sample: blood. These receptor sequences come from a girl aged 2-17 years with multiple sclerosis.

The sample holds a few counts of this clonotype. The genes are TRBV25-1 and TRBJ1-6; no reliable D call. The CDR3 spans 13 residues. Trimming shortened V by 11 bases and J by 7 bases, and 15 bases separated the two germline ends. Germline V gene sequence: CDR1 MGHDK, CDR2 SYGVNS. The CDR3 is CASALRVNSPLHF. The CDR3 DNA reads TGTGCCTCAGCTCTTAGGGTGAATTCACCCCTCCACTTT.

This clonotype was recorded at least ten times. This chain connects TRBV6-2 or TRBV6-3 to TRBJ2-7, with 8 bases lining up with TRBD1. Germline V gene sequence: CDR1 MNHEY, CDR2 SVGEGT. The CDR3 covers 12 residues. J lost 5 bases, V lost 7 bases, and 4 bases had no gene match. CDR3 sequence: CASNGQGHEQYF. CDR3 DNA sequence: TGTGCCAGCAACGGACAGGGCCACGAGCAGTACTTC.

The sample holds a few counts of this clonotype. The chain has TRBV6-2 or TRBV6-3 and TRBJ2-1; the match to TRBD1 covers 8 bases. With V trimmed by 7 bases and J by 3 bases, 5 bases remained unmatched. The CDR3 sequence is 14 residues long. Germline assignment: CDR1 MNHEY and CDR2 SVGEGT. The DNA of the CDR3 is TGTGCCAGCAACACAGGGGGGAACTACAATGAGCAGTTCTTC. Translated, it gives CASNTGGNYNEQFF.

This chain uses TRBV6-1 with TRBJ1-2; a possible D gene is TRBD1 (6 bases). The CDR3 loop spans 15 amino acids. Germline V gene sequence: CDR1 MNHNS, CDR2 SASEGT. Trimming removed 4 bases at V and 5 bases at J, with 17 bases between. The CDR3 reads CASSVDWGRGYGYTF. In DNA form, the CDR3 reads TGTGCCAGCAGTGTCGACTGGGGGAGGGGGTATGGCTACACCTTC.

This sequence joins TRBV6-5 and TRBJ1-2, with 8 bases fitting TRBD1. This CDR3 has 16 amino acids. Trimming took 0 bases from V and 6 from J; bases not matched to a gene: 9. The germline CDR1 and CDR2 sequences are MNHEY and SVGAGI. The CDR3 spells CASSYSTGQGVNGYTF. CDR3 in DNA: TGTGCCAGCAGTTACTCGACCGGACAGGGTGTCAATGGCTACACCTTC.

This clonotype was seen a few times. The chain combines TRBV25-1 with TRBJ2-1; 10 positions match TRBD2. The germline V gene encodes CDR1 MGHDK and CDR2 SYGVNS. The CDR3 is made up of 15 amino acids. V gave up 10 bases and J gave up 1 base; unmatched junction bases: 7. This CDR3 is CATQTSGSSYNEQFF. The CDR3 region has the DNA TGTGCCACCCAGACTAGCGGGTCGTCCTACAATGAGCAGTTCTTC.

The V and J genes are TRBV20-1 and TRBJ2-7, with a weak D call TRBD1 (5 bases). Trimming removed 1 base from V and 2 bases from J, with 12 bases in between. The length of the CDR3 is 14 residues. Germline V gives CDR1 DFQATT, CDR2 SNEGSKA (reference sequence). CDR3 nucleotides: TGCAGTGCTAGAGCTCTAGGACAAACCTACGAGCAGTACTTC. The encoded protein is CSARALGQTYEQYF.

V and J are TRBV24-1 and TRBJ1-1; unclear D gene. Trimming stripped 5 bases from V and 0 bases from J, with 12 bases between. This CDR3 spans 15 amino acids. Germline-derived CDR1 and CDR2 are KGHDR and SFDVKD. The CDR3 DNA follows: TGTGCCACCAGTGCGGCAGACGATATGAACACTGAAGCTTTCTTT. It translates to CATSAADDMNTEAFF.

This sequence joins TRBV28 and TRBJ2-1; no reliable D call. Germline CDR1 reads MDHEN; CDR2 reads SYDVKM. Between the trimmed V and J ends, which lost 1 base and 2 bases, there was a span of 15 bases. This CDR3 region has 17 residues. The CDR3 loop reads CASSLSLSPSPYNEQFF. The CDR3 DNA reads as TGTGCCAGCAGTTTATCCCTCAGCCCGAGCCCCTACAATGAGCAGTTCTTC.

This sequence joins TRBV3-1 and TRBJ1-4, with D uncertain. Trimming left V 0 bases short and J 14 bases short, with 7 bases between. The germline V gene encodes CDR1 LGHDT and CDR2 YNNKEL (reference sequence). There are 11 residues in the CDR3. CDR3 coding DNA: TGTGCCAGCAGCCAAGAGTCCTATCTGTTTTTT. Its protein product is CASSQESYLFF. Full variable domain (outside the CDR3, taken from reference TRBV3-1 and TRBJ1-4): DTAVSQTPKYLVTQMGNDKSIKCEQNLGHDTMYWYKQDSKKFLKIMFSYNNKELIINETVPNRFSPKSPDKAHLNLHINSLELGDSAVYFCASSQESYLFFGSGTQLSVL.

The CDR3 loop reads CASTTQRRIGYTEAFF. The CDR3 DNA is TGTGCCAGCACCACCCAGAGGCGAATTGGGTACACTGAAGCTTTCTTT. The J gene is TRBJ1-1, the V gene TRBV12-3 or TRBV12-4; D ambiguous. The V and J ends lost 7 bases and 3 bases respectively, with 21 bases between them. This CDR3 contains 16 residues.

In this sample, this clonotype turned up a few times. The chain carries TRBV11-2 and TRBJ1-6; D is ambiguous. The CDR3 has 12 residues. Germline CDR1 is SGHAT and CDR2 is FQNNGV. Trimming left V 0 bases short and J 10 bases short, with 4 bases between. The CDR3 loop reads CASSLDLSPLHF. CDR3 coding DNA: TGTGCCAGCAGCTTAGATCTGTCACCCCTCCACTTT.

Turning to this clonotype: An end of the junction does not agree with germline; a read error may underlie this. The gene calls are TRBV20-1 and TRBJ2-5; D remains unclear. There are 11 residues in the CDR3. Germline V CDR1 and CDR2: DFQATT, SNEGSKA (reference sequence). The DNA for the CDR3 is TGCAGGGCTAGACGCGCAGAGACCCAGTACTTC. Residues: CRARRAETQYF.

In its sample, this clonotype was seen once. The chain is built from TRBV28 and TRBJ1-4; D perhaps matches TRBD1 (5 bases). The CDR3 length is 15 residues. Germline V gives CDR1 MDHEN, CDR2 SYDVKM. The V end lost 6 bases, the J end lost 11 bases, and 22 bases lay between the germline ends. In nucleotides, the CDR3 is TGTGCCAGCAGCCCGATAGACCGGAGGGGACGGAAACTGTTTTTT. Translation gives CASSPIDRRGRKLFF.

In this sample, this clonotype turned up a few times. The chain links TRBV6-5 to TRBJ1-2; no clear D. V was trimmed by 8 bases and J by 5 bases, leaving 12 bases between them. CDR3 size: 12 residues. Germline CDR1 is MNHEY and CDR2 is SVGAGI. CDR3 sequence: CASGTVDYGYTF. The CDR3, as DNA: TGTGCCAGCGGAACAGTCGATTATGGCTACACCTTC.